This T cell receptor beta chain derives from a study of blood T cell repertoires in COVID-19. V was clipped by 8 bases and J by 4 bases; unmatched bases: 4. The CDR3 runs 13 residues. CDR1 MDHEN and CDR2 SYDVKM come from the germline V gene. Libraries were prepared by immunoSEQ multiplex PCR; TCRdb keeps only in-frame clonotypes and omits some of them. The data contain about 170,000 clones, about 80% of them singletons. The age range of participants was 18 to 89 years, with residence in 20 to 25 US areas. The sample taken for sequencing was PBMCs or T cells enriched from blood (not recorded which). The rearrangement uses TRBV28 and TRBJ2-3; 9 bases are a match to TRBD1. This clonotype was sampled from a woman between 70 and 85 years old in a cohort exposed to, infected with or recovered from COVID-19 (not recorded which). The CDR3 DNA reads TGTGCCAGCTTCGGACAGGGGTCAGATACGCAGTATTTT. This codes for CASFGQGSDTQYF.